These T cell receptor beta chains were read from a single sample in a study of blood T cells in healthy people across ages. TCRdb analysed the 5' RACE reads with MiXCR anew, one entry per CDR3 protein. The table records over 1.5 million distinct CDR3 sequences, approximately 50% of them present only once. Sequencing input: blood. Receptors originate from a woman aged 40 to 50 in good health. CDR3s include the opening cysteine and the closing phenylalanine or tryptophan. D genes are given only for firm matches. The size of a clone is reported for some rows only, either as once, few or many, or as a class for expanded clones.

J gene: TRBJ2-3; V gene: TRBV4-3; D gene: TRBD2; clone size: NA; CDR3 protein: CASSQDQTGGEDSTQYF; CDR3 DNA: TGCGCCAGCAGCCAAGATCAGACGGGGGGGGAGGATAGTACGCAGTATTTT
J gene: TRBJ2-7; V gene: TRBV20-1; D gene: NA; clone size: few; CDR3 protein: CSARDPGLIYEQYF; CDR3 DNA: TGCAGTGCTAGAGACCCCGGACTGATCTACGAGCAGTACTTC
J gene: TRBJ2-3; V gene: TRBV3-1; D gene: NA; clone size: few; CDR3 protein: CASSPRDSLDTQYF; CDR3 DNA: TGTGCCAGCAGCCCCCGGGACTCCCTAGATACGCAGTATTTT
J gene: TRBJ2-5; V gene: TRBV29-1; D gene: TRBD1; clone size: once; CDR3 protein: CSGGGTGQETQYF; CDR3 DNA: TGCAGCGGTGGAGGGACAGGCCAAGAGACCCAGTACTTC
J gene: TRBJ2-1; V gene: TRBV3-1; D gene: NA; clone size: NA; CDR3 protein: CASSQKGRTYNEQFF; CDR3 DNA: TGTGCCAGCAGCCAGAAGGGACGGACCTACAATGAGCAGTTCTTC
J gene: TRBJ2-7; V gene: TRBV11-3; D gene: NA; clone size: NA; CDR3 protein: CASSLVPGVEQYF; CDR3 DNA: TGTGCCAGCAGCTTAGTTCCCGGGGTCGAGCAGTACTTC
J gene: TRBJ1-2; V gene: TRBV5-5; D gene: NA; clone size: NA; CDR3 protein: CASSLGQGTGIDGYTF; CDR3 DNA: TGTGCCAGCAGCTTGGGCCAAGGGACCGGGATTGATGGCTACACCTTC
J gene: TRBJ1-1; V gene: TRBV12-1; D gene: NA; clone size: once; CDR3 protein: CASSTLDRGGDNTEAFF; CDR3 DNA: TGTGCCAGCAGCACCCTTGACAGGGGGGGAGATAACACTGAAGCTTTCTTT
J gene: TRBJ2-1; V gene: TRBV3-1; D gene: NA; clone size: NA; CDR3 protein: CASSWGGGYGDEQFF; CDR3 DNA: TGTGCCAGCAGCTGGGGCGGGGGCTACGGGGATGAGCAGTTCTTC
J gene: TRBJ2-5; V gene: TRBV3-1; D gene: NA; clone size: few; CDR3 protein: CASSRREVRETQYF; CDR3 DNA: TGTGCCAGCAGCCGAAGGGAAGTCAGAGAGACCCAGTACTTC
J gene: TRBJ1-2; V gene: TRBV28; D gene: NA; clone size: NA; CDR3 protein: CASRGALRAAGGYGYTF; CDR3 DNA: TGTGCCAGCAGGGGAGCCCTAAGGGCCGCCGGGGGGTATGGCTACACCTTC
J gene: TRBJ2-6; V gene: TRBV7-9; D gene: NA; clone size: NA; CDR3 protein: CASSTPGPSDSGANVLTF; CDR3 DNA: TGTGCCAGCAGCACACCGGGACCTTCCGACTCTGGGGCCAACGTCCTGACTTTC
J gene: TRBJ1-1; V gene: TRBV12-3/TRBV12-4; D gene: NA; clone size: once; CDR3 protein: CASTLLSRNTEAFF; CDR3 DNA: TGTGCCAGCACCCTTCTTTCGAGGAACACTGAAGCTTTCTTT
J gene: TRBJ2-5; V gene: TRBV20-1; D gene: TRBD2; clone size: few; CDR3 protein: CSAISGLAVQETQYF; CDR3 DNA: TGCAGTGCCATTTCCGGACTAGCGGTTCAAGAGACCCAGTACTTC
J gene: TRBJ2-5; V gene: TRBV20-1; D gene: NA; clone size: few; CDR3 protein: CSAKEQETQYF; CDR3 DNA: TGCAGTGCCAAAGAACAAGAGACCCAGTACTTC
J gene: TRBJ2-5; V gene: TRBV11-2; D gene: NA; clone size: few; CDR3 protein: CASSPGRLGTLQETQYF; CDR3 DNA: TGTGCCAGCAGCCCTGGAAGGTTAGGGACTCTTCAAGAGACCCAGTACTTC
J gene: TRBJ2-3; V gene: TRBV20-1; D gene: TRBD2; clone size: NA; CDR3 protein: CSAEARLAGAGDTQYF; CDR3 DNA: TGCAGTGCAGAGGCTAGACTAGCGGGGGCGGGAGATACGCAGTATTTT
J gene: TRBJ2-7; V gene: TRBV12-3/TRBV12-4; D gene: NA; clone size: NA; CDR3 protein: CASSLHGRDEQYF; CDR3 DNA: TGTGCCAGCAGTTTACACGGGCGAGACGAGCAGTACTTC
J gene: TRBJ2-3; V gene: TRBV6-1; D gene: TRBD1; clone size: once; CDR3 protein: CASRPGGVDTQYF; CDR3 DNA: TGTGCCAGCAGGCCAGGGGGTGTGGATACGCAGTATTTT
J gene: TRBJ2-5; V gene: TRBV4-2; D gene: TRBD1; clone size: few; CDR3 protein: CASSRSTGVGQETQYF; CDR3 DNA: TGTGCCAGCAGTCGTTCCACAGGGGTGGGACAAGAGACCCAGTACTTC
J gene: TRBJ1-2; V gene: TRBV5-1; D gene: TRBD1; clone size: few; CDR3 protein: CASSWTGTGNGYTF; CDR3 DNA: TGCGCCAGCAGCTGGACCGGGACAGGGAATGGCTACACCTTC
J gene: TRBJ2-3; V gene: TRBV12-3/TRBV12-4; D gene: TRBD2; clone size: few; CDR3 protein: CASSQRRGGYTDTQYF; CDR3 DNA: TGTGCCAGCAGCCAACGACGGGGGGGGTACACAGATACGCAGTATTTT
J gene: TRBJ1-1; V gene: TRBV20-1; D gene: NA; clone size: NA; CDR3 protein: CSATQGMRNTEAFF; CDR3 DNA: TGCAGTGCTACCCAGGGAATGAGGAACACTGAAGCTTTCTTT
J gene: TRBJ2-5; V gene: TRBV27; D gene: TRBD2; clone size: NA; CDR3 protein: CASSLGDSGGLETQYF; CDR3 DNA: TGTGCCAGCAGTTTAGGGGATAGCGGGGGGCTTGAGACCCAGTACTTC
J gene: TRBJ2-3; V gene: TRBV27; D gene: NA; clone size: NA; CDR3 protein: CASTEHSTDTQYF; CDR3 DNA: TGTGCCAGCACCGAACATAGCACAGATACGCAGTATTTT
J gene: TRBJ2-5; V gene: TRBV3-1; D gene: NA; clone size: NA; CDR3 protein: CASSQDGDGATQYF; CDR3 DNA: TGTGCCAGCAGCCAAGATGGAGACGGGGCGACCCAGTACTTC
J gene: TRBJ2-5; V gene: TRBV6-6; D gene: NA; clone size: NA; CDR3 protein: CASSYTGTPKKETQYF; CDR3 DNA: TGTGCCAGCAGTTATACCGGGACTCCAAAGAAAGAGACCCAGTACTTC
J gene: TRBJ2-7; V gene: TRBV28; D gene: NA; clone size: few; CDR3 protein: CASSSIQGSPYEQYF; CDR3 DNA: TGTGCCAGCAGTTCAATACAGGGTAGCCCTTACGAGCAGTACTTC
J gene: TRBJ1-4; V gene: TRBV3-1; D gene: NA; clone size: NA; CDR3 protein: CASSQTQKLFF; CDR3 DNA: TGTGCCAGCAGCCAAACCCAAAAACTGTTTTTT
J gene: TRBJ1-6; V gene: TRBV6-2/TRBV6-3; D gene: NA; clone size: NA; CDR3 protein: CASRRAGVNSPLHF; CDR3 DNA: TGTGCCAGCAGACGGGCAGGGGTAAACTCACCCCTCCACTTT
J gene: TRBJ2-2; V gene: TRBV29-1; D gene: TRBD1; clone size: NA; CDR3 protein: CSVQLDRVGTGELFF; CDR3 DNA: TGCAGCGTTCAGTTGGACAGGGTCGGCACCGGGGAGCTGTTTTTT
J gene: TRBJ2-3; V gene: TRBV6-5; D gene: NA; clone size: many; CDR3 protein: CASSYLDTQYF; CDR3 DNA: TGTGCCAGCAGTTACTTGGATACGCAGTATTTT
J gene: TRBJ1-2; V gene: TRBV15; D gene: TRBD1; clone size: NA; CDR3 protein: CATSRDWDRDSGYTF; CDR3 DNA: TGTGCCACCAGCAGAGATTGGGACAGGGATTCCGGCTACACCTTC
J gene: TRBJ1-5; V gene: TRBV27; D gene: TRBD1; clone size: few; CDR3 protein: CASSSSQGAPNQPQHF; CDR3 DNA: TGTGCCAGCAGTTCATCCCAGGGGGCCCCCAATCAGCCCCAGCATTTT
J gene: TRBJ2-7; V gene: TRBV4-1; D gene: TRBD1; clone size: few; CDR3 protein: CASSQVGTGAYGQYF; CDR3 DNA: TGCGCCAGCAGCCAAGTCGGGACAGGGGCCTACGGGCAGTACTTC
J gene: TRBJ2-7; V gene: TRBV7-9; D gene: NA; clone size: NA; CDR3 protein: CASSPLGGPTYEQYF; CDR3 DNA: TGTGCCAGCAGCCCCCTGGGGGGGCCAACCTACGAGCAGTACTTC